These 21 T cell receptor beta chains share one sample of origin, sequenced in a study of OX40 agonist ivuxolimab in advanced cancers. Assay: immunoSEQ multiplex PCR; the TCRdb copy retains only in-frame clones and omits some. The profile covers tens of thousands of clones, with about 91% appearing a single time and around 10% taken by the ten largest. This sample comprised CD4+ or CD8+ T cells sorted from blood, obtained in a trial of the OX40 agonist ivuxolimab. All receptors derive from an adult with an advanced solid tumor such as melanoma, head and neck, liver or kidney cancer.

The V call is TRBV5-4, the J call TRBJ2-7; perhaps TRBD1 as D (5 bases). Germline V gives CDR1 SGHNT, CDR2 YYREEE (reference sequence). V was pared by 1 base and J by 4 bases, with 12 bases between. This CDR3 has 14 amino acids. This CDR3 reads CASSLQQAPYEQYF. CDR3 DNA sequence: TGTGCCAGCAGCTTGCAACAGGCACCTTACGAGCAGTACTTC.

The V gene is TRBV7-2, the J gene TRBJ2-1; TRBD2 agrees at 7 bases. The CDR3 has 16 residues. CDR1 SGHTA and CDR2 FQGNSA come from the germline V gene. J was trimmed by 1 base and V by 6 bases; bases with no gene match: 9. The DNA for the CDR3 is TGTGCCAGCAGAGGAGGACGGGAGGTGTCCTACAATGAGCAGTTCTTC. It is translated as CASRGGREVSYNEQFF.

The J gene is TRBJ1-2, the V gene TRBV28; D not resolved. Between the trimmed V and J ends, which lost 1 base and 8 bases, there was a span of 14 bases. Germline V gene lookup returns CDR1 MDHEN and CDR2 SYDVKM. CDR3 length: 14 amino acids. The CDR3 DNA is TGTGCCAGCAGTTTATTGTCATCGGGGTACGGCTACACCTTC. Protein sequence: CASSLLSSGYGYTF.

J is TRBJ2-5 and V is TRBV27; D may be TRBD2 (6 bases). This CDR3 spans 14 amino acids. Germline V gives CDR1 MNHEY, CDR2 SMNVEV (reference sequence). Between the trimmed V and J ends, which lost 5 bases and 4 bases, there was a span of 14 bases. The DNA for the CDR3 is TGTGCCAGCAGTCCCCAGCGGGTAGGAGAGACCCAGTACTTC. This sequence encodes CASSPQRVGETQYF.

Ten or more counts support this clone. The identical CDR3 is also encoded by other nucleotide sequences in the sample. The chain carries TRBV28 and TRBJ2-4; no definite D call. Trimming shortened V by 5 bases and J by 3 bases, and 14 bases separated the two germline ends. The CDR3 spans 15 residues. The germline gives CDR1 MDHEN, CDR2 SYDVKM. The CDR3, as DNA: TGTGCCAGCAGTCGGGCCTCGACGGGCAAAAACATTCAGTACTTC. The encoded protein is CASSRASTGKNIQYF.

This chain joins TRBV10-2 and TRBJ1-2; 7 nucleotides agree with TRBD1. There are 15 residues in the CDR3. Trimming took 7 bases from V and 0 from J; bases not matched to a gene: 8. Germline V lookup: CDR1 WSHSY, CDR2 SAAADI. CDR3 loop: CASKRNRGANYGYTF. DNA for the CDR3: TGCGCCAGCAAAAGAAACAGGGGCGCTAACTATGGCTACACCTTC.

J is TRBJ2-5 and V is TRBV7-6; D uncertain. Germline V CDR1 and CDR2: SGHVS, FNYEAQ. Trimming left V 5 bases short and J 5 bases short, with 15 bases between. The CDR3 extends over 14 amino acids. For the CDR3, the DNA is TGTGCCAGCAGCCCGGACGTTCATCGGGAGACCCAGTACTTC. As protein: CASSPDVHRETQYF.

The chain employs TRBV5-1 and TRBJ2-1, with TRBD2 matching 8 bases. This CDR3 spans 16 amino acids. The germline V gene has CDR1 SGHRS and CDR2 YFSETQ. Germline trimming cut 0 bases from V and 0 bases from J; bases unmatched to any gene: 2. CDR3 loop: CASSLVAGISYNEQFF. DNA for the CDR3: TGCGCCAGCAGCTTGGTAGCGGGGATCTCCTACAATGAGCAGTTCTTC.

The rearrangement links TRBV19 to TRBJ1-2, with 12 bases that match TRBD1. The V gene end was trimmed by 4 bases and the J gene end by 4 bases; junction bases not matched to a gene: 13. Germline-derived CDR1 and CDR2 are LNHDA and SQIVND (reference sequence). CDR3 size: 18 residues. CDR3: CASSKGTGGAPSLYGYTF. The DNA for the CDR3 is TGTGCCAGTAGTAAGGGGACAGGGGGCGCCCCCTCTCTCTATGGCTACACCTTC. The variable domain in full, completed from reference TRBV19 and TRBJ1-2, reads DGGITQSPKYLFRKEGQNVTLSCEQNLNHDAMYWYRQDPGQGLRLIYYSQIVNDFQKGDIAEGYSVSREKKESFPLTVTSAQKNPTAFYLCASSKGTGGAPSLYGYTFGSGTRLTVV.

The chain combines TRBV18 with TRBJ2-6, with no clear D. Per the germline V gene, CDR1 is KGHSH and CDR2 is LQKENI. Trimming took off 1 base at V and 1 base at J, with 14 bases between the two ends. The CDR3 loop spans 18 amino acids. The CDR3 reads CASSPLKIRLSGANVLTF. DNA of the CDR3: TGTGCCAGCTCACCACTGAAGATTCGATTATCTGGGGCCAACGTCCTGACTTTC.

V gene TRBV5-4 combines with J gene TRBJ2-5; TRBD2 agrees at 8 bases. CDR1 and CDR2 from the germline V gene are SGHNT and YYREEE (reference sequence). V trimming: 0 bases; J trimming: 5 bases; junction bases outside the gene matches: 6. The CDR3 is made up of 15 amino acids. CDR3 sequence (DNA): TGTGCCAGCAGCTTGGCGACGGGAGGGTGGGAGACCCAGTACTTC. Its translation is CASSLATGGWETQYF.

This clone was detected once. The chain links TRBV7-8 to TRBJ2-7, with unresolved D. Trimming pared 4 bases from V and 7 bases from J, leaving 14 bases between. The CDR3 runs 13 residues. Germline-derived CDR1 and CDR2 are SGHVS and FQNEAQ. This CDR3 is CASSSRWSWEQYF. CDR3 coding DNA: TGTGCCAGCAGCTCTCGGTGGTCCTGGGAGCAGTACTTC.

The gene calls are TRBV7-2 and TRBJ2-7, with TRBD1 identical over 7 bases. The CDR3 totals 13 residues. V lost 4 bases and J lost 3; bases outside the gene matches: 3. In germline, CDR1 is SGHTA, CDR2 FQGNSA. CDR3 bases: TGTGCCAGCAGCTCGGGACAGCGCTACGAGCAGTACTTC. The encoded protein is CASSSGQRYEQYF.

This chain joins TRBV2 and TRBJ2-5, with D unresolved. Germline V gene data show CDR1 as SNHLY and CDR2 as FYNNEI. The CDR3 totals 12 residues. Trimming removed 6 bases from V and 4 bases from J, with 9 bases in between. CDR3 DNA sequence: TGTGCCAGCAGATGGGGTACAGAGACCCAGTACTTC. This translates into CASRWGTETQYF.

J is TRBJ2-5 and V is TRBV19, with D possibly being TRBD1 or TRBD2 (5 bases each). This CDR3 contains 12 residues. Trimming removed 3 bases at V and 7 bases at J, with 9 bases between. Germline V gives CDR1 LNHDA, CDR2 SQIVND (reference sequence). The CDR3 DNA follows: TGTGCCAGTAGTATGAGGGGCGCGACCCAGTACTTC. This gives the protein CASSMRGATQYF.

The rearrangement uses TRBV5-6 and TRBJ1-3, with D unclear. Germline V gives CDR1 SGHDT, CDR2 YYEEEE. Trimming cost V 0 bases and J 4 bases, with 8 bases left between them. This CDR3 has 14 residues. The CDR3 loop reads CASSLVGYGNTIYF. The CDR3 DNA reads TGTGCCAGCAGCTTGGTAGGGTACGGAAACACCATATATTTT.

The chain has TRBV28 and TRBJ2-2; D is possibly TRBD1 (6 bases). CDR1 is MDHEN and CDR2 is SYDVKM in the germline V gene. Trimming stripped 2 bases from V and 1 base from J, with 8 bases between. The CDR3 contains 15 residues. CDR3 coding DNA: TGTGCCAGCAGTTTAGGGGGCCGGAACACCGGGGAGCTGTTTTTT. This sequence encodes CASSLGGRNTGELFF. The full variable domain, in which reference TRBV28 and TRBJ2-2 provide the parts outside the CDR3, is DVKVTQSSRYLVKRTGEKVFLECVQDMDHENMFWYRQDPGLGLRLIYFSYDVKMKEKGDIPEGYSVSREKKERFSLILESASTNQTSMYLCASSLGGRNTGELFFGEGSRLTVL.

The CDR3, as DNA: TGTGCCAGCCGGACCAGGGCTGGAAACACCATATATTTT. This codes for CASRTRAGNTIYF. The rearrangement joins TRBV28 to TRBJ1-3; a possible D gene is TRBD1 (5 bases). With 8 bases removed from V and 2 bases from J, the gap between germline ends came to 10 bases. CDR3 size: 13 residues. Germline values: CDR1 MDHEN, CDR2 SYDVKM.

The J gene is TRBJ1-1, the V gene TRBV7-9; D gene ambiguous. The V gene lost 6 bases and the J gene lost 1 base, with 9 bases spanning the gap. CDR1 and CDR2 (germline): SEHNR, FQNEAQ (reference sequence). This CDR3 is built from 13 residues. CDR3 amino acids: CASSRTANTEAFF. The CDR3 DNA reads TGTGCCAGCAGTCGGACGGCGAACACTGAAGCTTTCTTT. The full variable domain, completed using reference TRBV7-9 and TRBJ1-1, is DTGVSQNPRHKITKRGQNVTFRCDPISEHNRLYWYRQTLGQGPEFLTYFQNEAQLEKSRLLSDRFSAERPKGSFSTLEIQRTEQGDSAMYLCASSRTANTEAFFGQGTRLTVV.

The chain carries TRBV28 and TRBJ2-2; no definite D call. The CDR3 is made up of 14 amino acids. The V end lost 5 bases, the J end lost 5 bases, and 12 bases lay between the germline ends. Germline V gene sequence: CDR1 MDHEN, CDR2 SYDVKM. Here the CDR3 reads CASSLSMETGELFF. The CDR3 DNA reads as TGTGCCAGCAGTCTATCCATGGAGACCGGGGAGCTGTTTTTT.

V gene TRBV19 combines with J gene TRBJ2-1; no clear D gene. CDR3 length equals 16 residues. Looked up from germline, CDR1 is LNHDA and CDR2 is SQIVND (reference sequence). The V gene lost 2 bases and the J gene lost 1 base, with 12 bases spanning the gap. The CDR3 reads CASSISYPGSYNEQFF. DNA of the CDR3: TGTGCCAGTAGTATAAGCTATCCTGGGTCCTACAATGAGCAGTTCTTC.